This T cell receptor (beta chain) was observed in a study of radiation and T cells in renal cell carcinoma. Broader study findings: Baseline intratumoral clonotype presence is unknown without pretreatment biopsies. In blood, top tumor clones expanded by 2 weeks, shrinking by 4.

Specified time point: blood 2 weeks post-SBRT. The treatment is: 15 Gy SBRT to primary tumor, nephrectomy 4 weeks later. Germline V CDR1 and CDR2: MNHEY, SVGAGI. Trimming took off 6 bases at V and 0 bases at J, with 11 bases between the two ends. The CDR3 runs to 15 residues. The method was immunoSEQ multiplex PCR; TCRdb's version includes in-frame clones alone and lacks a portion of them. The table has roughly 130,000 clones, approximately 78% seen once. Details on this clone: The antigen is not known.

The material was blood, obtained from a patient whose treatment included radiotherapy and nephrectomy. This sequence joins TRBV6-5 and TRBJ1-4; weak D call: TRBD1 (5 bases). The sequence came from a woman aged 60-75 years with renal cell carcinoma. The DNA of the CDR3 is TGTGCCAGCAGGGGGACGGCCGCAACTAATGAAAAACTGTTTTTT. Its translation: CASRGTAATNEKLFF.